The 15 T cell receptor beta chains reported below all come from one sample, sequenced in a study of blood T cell repertoires in COVID-19 (dated by TCRdb to 2018 to 2021). Libraries were made using the immunoSEQ multiplex PCR assay. The clones in this table, taken by TCRdb from immuneACCESS, are in-frame only. Not every clone is retained; where verified, under half of the shortfall comes from an unresolved V gene, and the cause of the rest is unknown. This sample lists 130,000 to 150,000 clones; around 90% were detected once. The ten top clones hold approximately 4% of the sample. Material for sequencing was PBMCs or T cells enriched from blood (not recorded which). The source is a middle-aged woman who had been exposed to COVID-19.

The chain employs TRBV27 and TRBJ2-2; the D gene is possibly TRBD1 (7 bases). The V and J ends lost 4 bases and 7 bases respectively, with 13 bases between them. In germline, CDR1 is MNHEY, CDR2 SMNVEV (reference sequence). This CDR3 comprises 14 residues. CDR3 amino acids: CASSYYRGGGELFF. DNA for the CDR3: TGTGCCAGCAGTTATTACAGGGGAGGCGGGGAGCTGTTTTTT.

This chain uses TRBV5-6 with TRBJ1-4, with D uncertain. The CDR3 is 15 residues long. The germline V gene encodes CDR1 SGHDT and CDR2 YYEEEE. Trimming took 0 bases from V and 5 from J, leaving 11 bases between them. CDR3 sequence: CASSLVQDENEKLFF. Here the CDR3 DNA reads TGTGCCAGCAGCTTGGTCCAGGATGAGAATGAAAAACTGTTTTTT.

The rearrangement joins TRBV5-1 to TRBJ2-2; the D gene is possibly TRBD2 (6 bases). V lost 0 bases and J 2 bases, leaving 11 bases between the germline ends. The germline CDR1 and CDR2 sequences are SGHRS and YFSETQ. CDR3 size: 16 residues. The CDR3 DNA reads TGCGCCAGCAGCTTGGGGTTCGGGGGAAACACCGGGGAGCTGTTTTTT. Translation: CASSLGFGGNTGELFF.

V and J are TRBV2 and TRBJ2-1; unclear D gene. The germline V gene has CDR1 SNHLY and CDR2 FYNNEI. CDR3 length equals 13 residues. Trimming took 7 bases from V and 8 from J, leaving 15 bases between them. CDR3 residues: CASTVDLRHEQFF. In nucleotides, the CDR3 is TGTGCCAGCACCGTCGACCTGAGGCATGAGCAGTTCTTC. Combining the CDR3 with reference TRBV2 and TRBJ2-1 gives the whole variable domain EPEVTQTPSHQVTQMGQEVILRCVPISNHLYFYWYRQILGQKVEFLVSFYNNEISEKSEIFDDQFSVERPDGSNFTLKIRSTKLEDSAMYFCASTVDLRHEQFFGPGTRLTVL.

Concerning this clone itself: An end of the junction does not agree with germline; a read error may underlie this. The chain recombines TRBV5-6 with TRBJ2-3, with 7 bases fitting TRBD2. This CDR3 is built from 14 residues. The germline gives CDR1 SGHDT, CDR2 YYEEEE. CDR3 DNA: TGTGCCAGCAGCTTGGAGACTAGCAGAGATACGCAGTATTTT. Protein product: CASSLETSRDTQYF.

This clone appeared once. This chain connects TRBV10-3 to TRBJ1-5; no firm D call. This CDR3 is built from 14 residues. Per the germline V gene, CDR1 is ENHRY and CDR2 is SYGVKD. Deletions cut 5 bases from V and 3 bases from J, with 11 bases between. CDR3 sequence (DNA): TGTGCCATCAGTCCCGGGATCCTCAATCAGCCCCAGCATTTT. This codes for CAISPGILNQPQHF.

This rearrangement joins TRBV28 to TRBJ1-2; possibly TRBD1 for D (5 bases). Per the germline V gene, CDR1 is MDHEN and CDR2 is SYDVKM. Trimming took 4 bases from V and 8 from J, leaving 20 bases between them. CDR3 size: 15 residues. CDR3 region: CASSSSLWGVKGYTF. CDR3 nucleotide sequence: TGTGCCAGCAGTTCTTCCCTATGGGGGGTCAAGGGCTACACCTTC.

The V call is TRBV28, the J call TRBJ2-2, with a weak D call TRBD1 (7 bases). Germline CDR1 and CDR2: MDHEN and SYDVKM. V was shortened by 5 bases and J by 0 bases, with 16 bases between the two germline ends. CDR3 length equals 17 residues. CDR3 region: CASSLEGQHTNTGELFF. The CDR3, as DNA: TGTGCCAGCAGTCTGGAGGGACAGCATACGAACACCGGGGAGCTGTTTTTT.

The chain employs TRBV6-5 and TRBJ2-1; 9 nucleotides line up with TRBD2. This CDR3 is 14 amino acids long. Germline values: CDR1 MNHEY, CDR2 SVGAGI. The ends lost 6 bases at V and 7 bases at J; junction bases unmatched: 7. CDR3 DNA sequence: TGTGCCAGCAGCATAGCGGGAGTCAGGAATGAGCAGTTCTTC. As protein: CASSIAGVRNEQFF.

The rearrangement joins TRBV18 to TRBJ2-5; D possibly corresponds to TRBD1 (6 bases). The germline V gene encodes CDR1 KGHSH and CDR2 LQKENI. The germline V and J ends were trimmed by 5 bases and 5 bases, with 12 bases remaining between them. This CDR3 comprises 13 residues. The CDR3 region is CASSSQGPETQYF. CDR3 bases: TGTGCCAGCTCATCTCAGGGGCCCGAGACCCAGTACTTC.

The chain carries TRBV11-3 and TRBJ1-1, with TRBD1 as a possible D gene (5 bases). The CDR3 length is 16 residues. The germline CDR1 and CDR2 sequences are SGHNT and YENEEA. V shed 6 bases and J shed 1 base, with 18 bases lying between them. DNA of the CDR3: TGTGCCAGCAGTCCAGGGTCTACCTCAGAGAACACTGAAGCTTTCTTT. The encoded protein is CASSPGSTSENTEAFF.

The table lists this clone with a count of one. The genes are TRBV6-6 and TRBJ1-5; 9 nucleotides match TRBD1. V was clipped by 5 bases and J by 1 base; unmatched bases: 9. CDR3 length equals 17 residues. CDR1 and CDR2 from the germline V gene are MNHNY and SVGAGI (reference sequence). The CDR3 DNA follows: TGTGCCAGCAGTCAACGTGGGGACAGGGTAAGCAATCAGCCCCAGCATTTT. Encoded protein: CASSQRGDRVSNQPQHF.

The chain joins TRBV6-2 or TRBV6-3 to TRBJ2-7, with TRBD2 as a possible D gene (6 bases). V was cut by 1 base and J by 5 bases, with 21 bases left in between. Germline CDR1 reads MNHEY; CDR2 reads SVGEGT. The CDR3 consists of 17 residues. For the CDR3, the DNA is TGTGCCAGCAGTTACTTACCTAGCTGGAGGGCCCTCGACGAGCAGTACTTC. Translation: CASSYLPSWRALDEQYF.

This clone was seen more than once but under ten times. V is TRBV10-1 and J is TRBJ2-7, with 8 nucleotides matching TRBD1. The CDR3 is made up of 14 amino acids. Trimming cost V 2 bases and J 7 bases; bases outside gene matches: 7. CDR1 is WNHNN, CDR2 SYGVQD, per germline (reference sequence). The CDR3 here is CASSEGQGFGEQYF. The CDR3 DNA follows: TGCGCCAGCAGTGAGGGACAGGGCTTCGGGGAGCAGTACTTC.

This clone has only one observation. The V and J genes are TRBV5-1 and TRBJ1-1; 10 bases match TRBD1. The CDR3 is 15 residues long. Germline V gene lookup returns CDR1 SGHRS and CDR2 YFSETQ. J was trimmed by 1 base and V by 4 bases; bases with no gene match: 4. CDR3 nucleotide sequence: TGCGCCAGCAGCCCGGGGGACAGGGGGAACACTGAAGCTTTCTTT. Translated: CASSPGDRGNTEAFF. The entire variable domain, with the rest obtained from reference TRBV5-1 and TRBJ1-1, is as follows: KAGVTQTPRYLIKTRGQQVTLSCSPISGHRSVSWYQQTPGQGLQFLFEYFSETQRNKGNFPGRFSGRQFSNSRSEMNVSTLELGDSALYLCASSPGDRGNTEAFFGQGTRLTVV.